The 27 T cell receptor beta chains listed next were all sequenced from one sample in a study of blood T cell repertoires in COVID-19. Here immunoSEQ multiplex PCR was the method, and the copy in TCRdb shows in-frame clones only, minus some. The sample has roughly 100,000 clones; approximately 91% are singletons. The specimen sequenced was peripheral blood. These receptors were collected from a human donor in a cohort sampled during active COVID-19.

With respect to this clone: One end of the junction varies from germline; a read error may be responsible. The same CDR3 arises from other DNA sequences in this sample as well. This chain links TRBV4-1 with TRBJ2-2, with 9 bases fitting TRBD1. The CDR3 length is 16 residues. The germline V gene has CDR1 MGHRA and CDR2 YSYEKL. For the CDR3, the DNA is TGCGCCAGCAGCCAAGGGCAGGACAGGGGTGGCGGGGAACTGTTTTTT. Protein: CASSQGQDRGGGELFF.

This chain links TRBV5-4 with TRBJ1-1; a possible D gene is TRBD1 (6 bases). Germline CDR1 SGHNT, CDR2 YYREEE (reference sequence). The CDR3 is made up of 15 amino acids. Trimming shortened V by 3 bases and J by 1 base, and 13 bases separated the two germline ends. CDR3 in DNA: TGTGCCAGCAGCTCGATGGACAGATCGAACACTGAAGCTTTCTTT. It translates to CASSSMDRSNTEAFF.

The chain is built from TRBV5-5 and TRBJ2-5; the match to TRBD2 covers 10 bases. The CDR3 runs 16 residues. Losses at the gene ends were 1 base for V and 1 base for J; bases not matched to a gene: 4. Germline CDR1 reads SGHKS; CDR2 reads YYEKEE (reference sequence). CDR3 sequence: CASSLLASGGQETQYF. The CDR3 nucleotides are TGTGCCAGCAGCTTGTTAGCTAGCGGGGGCCAAGAGACCCAGTACTTC.

The rearrangement uses TRBV13 and TRBJ2-7; D perhaps matches TRBD2 (6 bases). Trimming removed 0 bases from V and 6 bases from J, with 18 bases in between. The germline CDR1 and CDR2 sequences are PRHDT and FYEKMQ (reference sequence). The CDR3 spans 16 residues. Written as DNA, the CDR3 is TGTGCCAGCAGCTTAGGCCTAAGGGACTCCTTAGTCGAGCAGTACTTC. It specifies CASSLGLRDSLVEQYF. The variable domain in full, completed from reference TRBV13 and TRBJ2-7, reads AAGVIQSPRHLIKEKRETATLKCYPIPRHDTVYWYQQGPGQDPQFLISFYEKMQSDKGSIPDRFSAQQFSDYHSELNMSSLELGDSALYFCASSLGLRDSLVEQYFGPGTRLTVT.

This rearrangement joins TRBV6-5 to TRBJ2-1; the match to TRBD1 covers 8 bases. Germline loops: CDR1 MNHEY, CDR2 SVGAGI. The ends lost 5 bases at V and 7 bases at J; junction bases unmatched: 10. The CDR3 loop spans 15 amino acids. The CDR3 sequence: CASSTGAGGLNEQFF. The CDR3 region has the DNA TGTGCCAGCAGTACAGGGGCAGGGGGCCTGAATGAGCAGTTCTTC.

This clone was observed once. The rearrangement links TRBV27 to TRBJ2-1; TRBD2 matches at 9 bases. The V gene end was trimmed by 6 bases and the J gene end by 8 bases; junction bases not matched to a gene: 11. The CDR3 has 15 residues. Germline values: CDR1 MNHEY, CDR2 SMNVEV (reference sequence). The DNA of the CDR3 is TGTGCCAGCAGCCTGCAGGCGGGGGGGCAGCATGAGCAGTTCTTC. This translates into CASSLQAGGQHEQFF.

The chain employs TRBV18 and TRBJ1-4; D gene ambiguous. Trimming pared 2 bases from V and 8 bases from J, leaving 12 bases between. This CDR3 contains 14 residues. The germline CDR1 and CDR2 sequences are KGHSH and LQKENI. This CDR3 is CASSPRAEEEKLFF. CDR3 nucleotides: TGTGCCAGCTCACCAAGAGCAGAGGAAGAAAAACTGTTTTTT.

This rearrangement joins TRBV24-1 to TRBJ2-2, with D maybe TRBD2 (6 bases). V dropped 0 bases and J dropped 2 bases, with 9 bases sitting between them. This CDR3 spans 16 amino acids. The germline CDR1 and CDR2 sequences are KGHDR and SFDVKD. As DNA, the CDR3 is TGTGCCACCAGTGATTTGGGCGGGGTTAACACCGGGGAGCTGTTTTTT. Translating it yields CATSDLGGVNTGELFF.

The chain recombines TRBV4-2 with TRBJ1-5, with a tentative D call TRBD1 (6 bases). CDR3 length equals 16 residues. V was shortened by 0 bases and J by 7 bases, with 16 bases between the two germline ends. The germline V gene has CDR1 LGHNA and CDR2 YNFKEQ. CDR3 in DNA: TGTGCCAGCAGCCAAGAGTGGGGCAGGGGTGGCCAGCCCCAGCATTTT. Translating it yields CASSQEWGRGGQPQHF.

J is TRBJ1-2 and V is TRBV5-4, with D possibly being TRBD1 (6 bases). CDR3 size: 16 residues. Trimming left V 0 bases short and J 4 bases short, with 16 bases between. Germline V gene data show CDR1 as SGHNT and CDR2 as YYREEE (reference sequence). The CDR3 is CASSLAGRGLVYGYTF. The CDR3 nucleotides are TGTGCCAGCAGCTTGGCTGGGCGGGGGCTCGTCTATGGCTACACCTTC.

The chain is built from TRBV14 and TRBJ2-1, with 9 bases aligning to TRBD2. The CDR3 contains 17 residues. The germline CDR1 and CDR2 sequences are SGHDN and FVKESK. Trimming removed 4 bases from V and 5 bases from J; junction bases left unmatched: 12. The CDR3 reads CASSRVPGLASDNEQFF. DNA of the CDR3: TGTGCCAGCAGCCGAGTACCGGGACTAGCAAGCGACAATGAGCAGTTCTTC.

This chain uses TRBV28 with TRBJ1-2; D possibly corresponds to TRBD1 (5 bases). The CDR3 has 14 residues. Trimming removed 6 bases from V and 8 bases from J, with 19 bases in between. Per germline, CDR1 MDHEN and CDR2 SYDVKM. The chain's CDR3 is CASSRIGGVWGYTF. The CDR3 nucleotides are TGTGCCAGCAGCCGCATCGGGGGTGTTTGGGGCTACACCTTC.

The rearrangement uses TRBV7-8 and TRBJ1-3; D call uncertain. From germline, CDR1 is SGHVS and CDR2 FQNEAQ. This CDR3 region has 17 residues. V was clipped by 5 bases and J by 0 bases, with 17 bases between them. CDR3 DNA: TGTGCCAGCAGCCCTAAATATGCATTTAGCTCTGGAAACACCATATATTTT. Amino acids: CASSPKYAFSSGNTIYF.

The rearrangement links TRBV2 to TRBJ2-7, with a weak D call TRBD2 (5 bases). CDR1 is SNHLY and CDR2 is FYNNEI in the germline V gene. This CDR3 comprises 14 residues. The V gene lost 6 bases and the J gene lost 1 base, with 13 bases spanning the gap. The CDR3 DNA sequence: TGTGCCAGCAGACCCGGGGAGCGGTCCTACGAGCAGTACTTC. It is translated as CASRPGERSYEQYF.

The count of this clone is one. This chain uses TRBV19 with TRBJ2-7; 9 nucleotides agree with TRBD1. The CDR3 is 16 amino acids. Germline V lookup: CDR1 LNHDA, CDR2 SQIVND (reference sequence). Trimming removed 4 bases from V and 1 base from J; junction bases left unmatched: 8. The CDR3 is CASSNVRQGGSYEQYF. The CDR3 DNA reads TGTGCCAGTAGTAACGTCCGACAGGGGGGGTCCTACGAGCAGTACTTC.

This clone was observed a few times. The chain couples TRBV7-6 to TRBJ2-2; maybe TRBD2 (5 bases). Germline CDR1 and CDR2: SGHVS and FNYEAQ. The V end was cut by 0 bases, the J end by 0 bases, with 5 bases between. This CDR3 comprises 15 residues. CDR3 bases: TGTGCCAGCAGCTTAGCAGCGGCGAACACCGGGGAGCTGTTTTTT. Its protein is CASSLAAANTGELFF.

The chain employs TRBV27 and TRBJ1-2, with 10 bases that match TRBD1. The CDR3 is 14 residues long. J was trimmed by 4 bases and V by 6 bases; bases with no gene match: 5. Germline V gives CDR1 MNHEY, CDR2 SMNVEV (reference sequence). The CDR3 protein is CASRPDRGTYGYTF. CDR3 nucleotide sequence: TGTGCCAGCAGGCCGGACAGGGGGACCTATGGCTACACCTTC.

The CDR3 spells CASGPYPGYRGTEAFF. The CDR3 DNA reads as TGTGCTAGTGGTCCGTACCCGGGATATCGGGGGACTGAAGCTTTCTTT. V usage is TRBV12-5 and J usage is TRBJ1-1; a weak D match, TRBD1 (5 bases). The CDR3 sequence is 16 residues long. The germline CDR1 and CDR2 sequences are LGHNT and FRNRAP. The V gene lost 5 bases and the J gene lost 5 bases, with 21 bases spanning the gap. Full variable domain (remainder filled in from reference TRBV12-5 and TRBJ1-1): DARVTQTPRHKVTEMGQEVTMRCQPILGHNTVFWYRQTMMQGLELLAYFRNRAPLDDSGMPKDRFSAEMPDATLATLKIQPSEPRDSAVYFCASGPYPGYRGTEAFFGQGTRLTVV.

The chain recombines TRBV3-1 (or the pseudogene TRBV3-2) with TRBJ2-7; 9 positions agree with TRBD2. The germline V gene has CDR1 LGHDT and CDR2 YNNKEL (reference sequence). V shed 0 bases and J 7 bases; nucleotides not matched to a gene: 10. CDR3 length equals 16 residues. The CDR3 here is CASSQEGTSPLLEQYF. As DNA, the CDR3 is TGTGCCAGCAGCCAAGAGGGGACTAGCCCACTTCTGGAGCAGTACTTC.

The genes are TRBV14 and TRBJ2-1; 11 nucleotides line up with TRBD2. With V trimmed by 8 bases and J by 4 bases, 4 bases remained unmatched. Germline assignment: CDR1 SGHDN and CDR2 FVKESK. The length of the CDR3 is 14 residues. CDR3: CASSLAGAYNEQFF. Written as DNA, the CDR3 is TGTGCCAGCTCACTAGCGGGAGCGTACAATGAGCAGTTCTTC.

This rearrangement joins TRBV10-1 to TRBJ2-1, with D possibly matching TRBD2 (5 bases). CDR3 length: 13 residues. Per germline, CDR1 WNHNN and CDR2 SYGVQD (reference sequence). V gave up 2 bases and J gave up 10 bases, with 12 bases separating them. The CDR3 DNA reads TGCGCCAGCAGTGAGGGACTCCGTGGAGAGCAGTTCTTC. Its translation: CASSEGLRGEQFF.

The chain carries TRBV13 and TRBJ1-5; 12 nucleotides match TRBD1. After removal of 3 bases from V and 5 bases from J, the junction contained 2 bases not matched to a gene. CDR1 is PRHDT, CDR2 FYEKMQ, per germline (reference sequence). This CDR3 spans 15 amino acids. The CDR3 nucleotides are TGTGCCAGCAGCTTTAGGGACAGGGGGCATCAGCCCCAGCATTTT. Residues: CASSFRDRGHQPQHF.

The chain has TRBV28 and TRBJ1-4; D ambiguous. V was shortened by 5 bases and J by 4 bases, with 2 bases between the two germline ends. Germline V gene sequence: CDR1 MDHEN, CDR2 SYDVKM. This CDR3 region has 11 residues. CDR3 DNA: TGTGCCAGCAGTCTTAATGAAAAACTGTTTTTT. It specifies CASSLNEKLFF.

The chain couples TRBV7-9 to TRBJ2-1; tentatively, D is TRBD1 (6 bases). CDR1 and CDR2 (germline): SEHNR, FQNEAQ (reference sequence). Trimming left V 5 bases short and J 3 bases short, with 17 bases between. The length of the CDR3 is 16 residues. CDR3 amino acids: CASSVLRGTLYNEQFF. CDR3 sequence (DNA): TGTGCCAGCAGCGTCCTTAGGGGGACCCTCTACAATGAGCAGTTCTTC.

V gene TRBV11-2 combines with J gene TRBJ2-3; 10 positions agree with TRBD2. This CDR3 is built from 16 residues. V shed 8 bases, J shed 5 bases, and the junction held 13 bases outside the gene matches. Germline V gene sequence: CDR1 SGHAT, CDR2 FQNNGV. The CDR3 here is CASSRAAAGGVDTQYF. The DNA for the CDR3 is TGTGCCAGCTCTAGAGCCGCAGCGGGGGGGGTAGATACGCAGTATTTT.

This sequence joins TRBV5-1 and TRBJ1-5; 7 bases are shared with TRBD1. CDR3 size: 13 residues. V lost 4 bases to trimming and J lost 5 bases; unmatched junction nucleotides: 3. CDR1 SGHRS and CDR2 YFSETQ come from the germline V gene. The CDR3 spells CASSPGTDQPQHF. The CDR3 DNA follows: TGCGCCAGCAGCCCAGGGACAGATCAGCCCCAGCATTTT.

The V call is TRBV27, the J call TRBJ2-2; D possibly corresponds to TRBD2 (5 bases). The V gene's germline CDR1 is MNHEY and CDR2 SMNVEV (reference sequence). This CDR3 has 14 amino acids. V was trimmed by 5 bases and J by 4 bases, leaving 11 bases between them. CDR3 loop: CASSTFEGTGELFF. The DNA for the CDR3 is TGTGCCAGCAGTACTTTCGAGGGCACCGGGGAGCTGTTTTTT.